This TCR beta chain was sequenced in a study of blood T cell repertoires in COVID-19. Overall study: Donors in the United States, Italy and Spain gave samples during acute or convalescent COVID-19. From T cells, B-cell-depleted T cells, or PBMCs came the material, which was cDNA or gDNA.

Per the study methods: Using reference gene primer amplification, nucleated cell counts were estimated. Using immunoSEQ multiplex PCR, the repertoire was profiled, and TCRdb retains in-frame clones only, with some absent. V and J calls and clone size are as listed in that table; D and trimming were resolved from the DNA. This table holds roughly 100,000 clones, around 83% found once. The receptor comes from a woman over 75 with acute or convalescent COVID-19. Input material: peripheral blood.

The CDR3 nucleotides are TGTGCCAGCAGTCCCATGGACAACGCCTACGAGCAGTACTTC. Amino acid sequence: CASSPMDNAYEQYF. The gene calls are TRBV6-5 and TRBJ2-7; possibly TRBD1 for D (5 bases). The CDR3 runs to 14 residues. Germline lookup yields CDR1 MNHEY and CDR2 SVGAGI. V lost 5 bases and J lost 2, with 13 bases in between.